Shown below are 2 T cell receptor beta chains from a single sample sequenced in a study of early T cells in non-severe SARS-CoV-2 infection (dated by TCRdb to 2020 to 2023). Library preparation was by 5' RACE. Sequencer: NextSeq 500. TCRdb ran its own pipeline on the public reads, namely fastp trimming at Q25 and MiXCR clone calling, and kept in-frame beta chains. Each entry merges the rows of one CDR3 protein and shows their most common DNA and genes. The sample table records over 100,000 distinct CDR3 sequences; around 13% of these occur just once. The top ten hold 6.2% of the sample. Sequencing was done on a sample of whole blood. Receptors were obtained from an adult who was a healthcare worker with PCR-confirmed SARS-CoV-2 infection or an uninfected control (not recorded which).

This clonotype was observed a few times. The chain uses TRBV5-1 and TRBJ1-6, with 7 bases fitting TRBD1. The germline CDR1 and CDR2 sequences are SGHRS and YFSETQ. Trimming at V came to 3 bases and at J to 8 bases, leaving 8 bases not matched to a gene. This CDR3 comprises 15 residues. CDR3 sequence (DNA): TGCGCCAGCAGCTGGCAGGGACAGACGGATTCACCCCTCCACTTT. Protein product: CASSWQGQTDSPLHF.

In regard to this clonotype: An end of the junction does not agree with germline; a read error may underlie this. The chain's CDR3 is CATSRQNAEAFF. The CDR3 bases are TGTGCCACCAGCAGACAGAACGCTGAAGCTTTCTTT. V gene TRBV15 combines with J gene TRBJ1-1, with D unclear. CDR3 size: 12 residues. Germline V lookup: CDR1 LNHNV, CDR2 YYDKDF (reference sequence).